Listed here is a single TCR beta chain. The target antigen is unknown. TCR beta from blood CD8+ and CD4+ T cells was sequenced. TEMRA cells were FACS-enriched and CD8+ and CD4+ T cells negatively isolated. Between the trimmed V and J ends, which lost 2 bases and 2 bases, there was a span of 12 bases. Germline V gene data show CDR1 as MNHEY and CDR2 as SMNVEV (reference sequence). There are 15 residues in the CDR3. About 0.5 to 1 ug RNA was reverse transcribed with random hexamers. Multiplex immunoSEQ PCR targeted 54 Vbeta and 13 Jbeta TCR beta segments. TCRdb reprocessed the immunoSEQ multiplex PCR reads with MiXCR, giving one entry per CDR3 protein. The sample has a few hundred thousand distinct CDR3 sequences, approximately 92% seen once; the top ten hold 0.055% to 0.075%. The data were taken from a study of CD8 T cells in Susac syndrome. Study-wide findings and caveats: Regarding the TCR sequencing and HLA analysis, the study admitted that a relatively small number of individuals were involved.

Sequencing used CD4+ T cells from PBMCs. This receptor was identified in a human donor with multiple sclerosis. The V and J genes are TRBV27 and TRBJ1-2, with unresolved D. DNA for the CDR3: TGTGCCAGCAGTTTACGTGCAGCAACCAACTATGGCTACACCTTC. Amino acid sequence: CASSLRAATNYGYTF.